These 23 T cell receptor beta chains share one sample of origin, sequenced in a study of cytomegalovirus exposure and HLA in healthy donors. Data came from immunoSEQ multiplex PCR; TCRdb stores just in-frame clones and leaves some out. The sample lists under 300,000 clones, around 88% occurring once. Sequencing input: PBMCs. The source is a woman in her twenties or thirties in good health and CMV-seropositive.

The rearrangement links TRBV30 to TRBJ2-1, with D perhaps matching TRBD1 (7 bases). V gave up 2 bases and J gave up 7 bases, with 18 bases separating them. Looked up from germline, CDR1 is GTSNPN and CDR2 is SVGIG (reference sequence). The CDR3 consists of 15 residues. The DNA of the CDR3 is TGTGCCTGGAGTAGCCGGGATTCAGGGGGGAATGAGCAGTTCTTC. Residues: CAWSSRDSGGNEQFF.

This clone was found a few times. The chain uses TRBV28 and TRBJ1-2; the D is unclear. The CDR3 consists of 14 residues. Trimming shortened V by 6 bases and J by 1 base, and 12 bases separated the two germline ends. CDR1 and CDR2 (germline): MDHEN, SYDVKM. The CDR3 sequence is CASSPPSLNYGYTF. CDR3 DNA: TGTGCCAGCAGCCCCCCCTCCCTTAACTATGGCTACACCTTC.

The chain joins TRBV5-8 to TRBJ1-1, with TRBD1 identical over 11 bases. This CDR3 contains 16 residues. In germline, CDR1 is SGHTS, CDR2 YDEGEE. J was trimmed by 5 bases and V by 4 bases; bases with no gene match: 10. As DNA, the CDR3 is TGTGCCAGCAGCCCTCTCGCCGGGACAGGGGGGACTGAAGCTTTCTTT. Its protein is CASSPLAGTGGTEAFF.

The V and J genes are TRBV7-9 and TRBJ2-1, with 9 bases aligning to TRBD1. Germline loops: CDR1 SEHNR, CDR2 FQNEAQ (reference sequence). The CDR3 covers 14 residues. The J segment lost 10 bases and the V segment lost 2 bases, leaving 6 bases of the junction unmatched. CDR3: CASSLTQGAIEQFF. The CDR3 bases are TGTGCCAGCAGCTTAACACAGGGGGCCATCGAGCAGTTCTTC.

The chain has TRBV19 and TRBJ1-2; tentative D call: TRBD1 (5 bases). This CDR3 has 12 amino acids. The V gene's germline CDR1 is LNHDA and CDR2 SQIVND (reference sequence). With 5 bases removed from V and 4 bases from J, the gap between germline ends came to 8 bases. The CDR3 DNA reads TGTGCCAGTAGTCGGGGGTTCTATGGCTACACCTTC. Residues: CASSRGFYGYTF.

The genes are TRBV5-1 and TRBJ2-5; 9 bases match TRBD1. Germline CDR1 is SGHRS and CDR2 is YFSETQ. Trimming cost V 5 bases and J 5 bases; bases outside gene matches: 10. This CDR3 is built from 15 residues. CDR3 nucleotide sequence: TGCGCCAGCAGGAGGACAGGGGCCGCGAGGGAGACCCAGTACTTC. Encoded protein: CASRRTGAARETQYF.

V is TRBV27 and J is TRBJ2-7, with D maybe TRBD1 (5 bases). CDR1 is MNHEY, CDR2 SMNVEV, per germline (reference sequence). Trimming removed 6 bases from V and 4 bases from J, with 19 bases in between. The CDR3 loop spans 15 amino acids. The CDR3 protein is CASRPLSDTLYEQYF. CDR3 DNA: TGTGCCAGCAGACCCCTATCGGACACCTTATACGAGCAGTACTTC.

The V gene is TRBV10-3, the J gene TRBJ2-1, with 9 bases aligning to TRBD2. The ends lost 8 bases at V and 5 bases at J; junction bases unmatched: 1. Germline loops: CDR1 ENHRY, CDR2 SYGVKD. The CDR3 sequence is 12 residues long. The CDR3 protein is CAIAGGDNEQFF. In DNA form, the CDR3 reads TGTGCCATCGCGGGAGGGGACAATGAGCAGTTCTTC.

The rearrangement uses TRBV30 and TRBJ2-2; a possible D gene is TRBD2 (6 bases). The CDR3 runs to 13 residues. Per germline, CDR1 GTSNPN and CDR2 SVGIG (reference sequence). V was cut by 5 bases and J by 5 bases, with 12 bases left in between. The CDR3 reads CAWAGPYTGELFF. DNA of the CDR3: TGTGCCTGGGCGGGGCCGTATACCGGGGAGCTGTTTTTT.

This chain connects TRBV27 to TRBJ2-6; D perhaps matches TRBD1 (5 bases). Trimming removed 3 bases from V and 0 bases from J, with 12 bases in between. CDR1 and CDR2 from the germline V gene are MNHEY and SMNVEV (reference sequence). CDR3 length: 17 amino acids. The DNA for the CDR3 is TGTGCCAGCAGTTTTAACAGGAGAACCTCTGGGGCCAACGTCCTGACTTTC. The encoded protein is CASSFNRRTSGANVLTF.

The chain carries TRBV28 and TRBJ2-2; D is unclear. The germline V and J ends were trimmed by 3 bases and 1 base, with 6 bases remaining between them. The CDR3 loop spans 14 amino acids. Germline assignment: CDR1 MDHEN and CDR2 SYDVKM. CDR3 in amino acids: CASSFAGNTGELFF. CDR3 sequence (DNA): TGTGCCAGCAGTTTTGCAGGGAACACCGGGGAGCTGTTTTTT. The full variable domain, rest sourced from reference TRBV28 and TRBJ2-2, is DVKVTQSSRYLVKRTGEKVFLECVQDMDHENMFWYRQDPGLGLRLIYFSYDVKMKEKGDIPEGYSVSREKKERFSLILESASTNQTSMYLCASSFAGNTGELFFGEGSRLTVL.

The CDR3 protein is CASSYSGTGNNEQFF. The CDR3 DNA follows: TGTGCCAGCAGTTACTCCGGGACAGGGAACAATGAGCAGTTCTTC. The chain employs TRBV6-6 and TRBJ2-1; 9 nucleotides match TRBD1. The V gene's germline CDR1 is MNHNY and CDR2 SVGAGI (reference sequence). This CDR3 has 15 residues. V gave up 0 bases and J gave up 5 bases; unmatched junction bases: 2.

The chain employs TRBV28 and TRBJ2-7, with 7 bases matching TRBD2. The CDR3 spans 13 residues. The J segment lost 4 bases and the V segment lost 6 bases, leaving 6 bases of the junction unmatched. Germline values: CDR1 MDHEN, CDR2 SYDVKM. DNA of the CDR3: TGTGCCAGCAGGGTGGGAGGGCTATACGAGCAGTACTTC. Translating gives CASRVGGLYEQYF.

This sequence joins TRBV6-5 and TRBJ1-1; no clear D gene. The CDR3 runs to 13 residues. In germline, CDR1 is MNHEY, CDR2 SVGAGI. V shed 2 bases and J shed 1 base, with 5 bases lying between them. The CDR3 loop reads CASSYHKNTEAFF. CDR3 DNA: TGTGCCAGCAGTTACCACAAGAACACTGAAGCTTTCTTT.

The chain joins TRBV5-4 to TRBJ1-2; D is uncertain. CDR1 and CDR2 from the germline V gene are SGHNT and YYREEE (reference sequence). Trimming removed 3 bases at V and 8 bases at J, with 23 bases between. The CDR3 has 16 residues. The CDR3 DNA is TGTGCCAGCAGCTCCAGTCAAACCCGATCCTCGTGGGGCTACACCTTC. Translating gives CASSSSQTRSSWGYTF.

This chain joins TRBV29-1 and TRBJ1-5; D is perhaps TRBD1 (6 bases). Trimming shortened V by 7 bases and J by 0 bases, and 16 bases separated the two germline ends. Germline loops: CDR1 SQVTM, CDR2 ANQGSEA. This CDR3 has 15 amino acids. The chain's CDR3 is CSAATGGGSNQPQHF. The CDR3 nucleotides read TGCAGCGCCGCCACGGGAGGGGGTAGCAATCAGCCCCAGCATTTT.

The rearrangement uses TRBV10-1 and TRBJ2-1, with D perhaps TRBD2 (6 bases). The CDR3 loop spans 13 amino acids. V was cut by 2 bases and J by 6 bases, with 8 bases left in between. Germline V gene sequence: CDR1 WNHNN, CDR2 SYGVQD (reference sequence). CDR3 nucleotides: TGCGCCAGCAGTGAGGGACTATTCAATGAGCAGTTCTTC. Residues: CASSEGLFNEQFF.

The J gene is TRBJ2-7, the V gene TRBV5-1; 12 bases fit TRBD1. V was clipped by 0 bases and J by 6 bases; unmatched bases: 10. The CDR3 runs to 17 residues. Germline lookup yields CDR1 SGHRS and CDR2 YFSETQ. The CDR3 loop is CASSLAPGQGAGGEQYF. For the CDR3, the DNA is TGCGCCAGCAGCTTGGCCCCGGGACAGGGGGCTGGCGGCGAGCAGTACTTC.

The V gene is TRBV6-5, the J gene TRBJ1-2, with D unresolved. Germline CDR1 is MNHEY and CDR2 is SVGAGI. V was clipped by 6 bases and J by 5 bases, with 10 bases between them. This CDR3 is built from 12 residues. DNA of the CDR3: TGTGCCAGCAGAGCCGCTTTATATGGCTACACCTTC. Its translation: CASRAALYGYTF.

This chain connects TRBV14 to TRBJ1-1; D unresolved. With 1 base removed from V and 5 bases from J, the gap between germline ends came to 11 bases. The CDR3 is made up of 14 amino acids. Germline V CDR1 and CDR2: SGHDN, FVKESK. The CDR3 bases are TGTGCCAGCAGCCAAGCGTGGGGAGATACTGAAGCTTTCTTT. Amino acids: CASSQAWGDTEAFF.

J is TRBJ1-5 and V is TRBV6-1; unclear D gene. Germline V gene lookup returns CDR1 MNHNS and CDR2 SASEGT. The CDR3 covers 18 residues. Trimming pared 2 bases from V and 1 base from J, leaving 18 bases between. The CDR3 coding sequence is TGTGCCAGCAGTGAACCCAGCTTCAGACGGGAGAGCAATCAGCCCCAGCATTTT. It is translated as CASSEPSFRRESNQPQHF.

The CDR3 bases are TGTGCCAGCAGTGGCTCCACGGTCCGCGTCCTGACTTTC. It is translated as CASSGSTVRVLTF. The chain couples TRBV6-1 to TRBJ2-6, with D unresolved. The CDR3 has 13 amino acids. The V end was cut by 4 bases, the J end by 12 bases, with 13 bases between. Per the germline V gene, CDR1 is MNHNS and CDR2 is SASEGT.

This chain joins TRBV6-4 and TRBJ1-1; possibly TRBD1 for D (6 bases). Germline CDR1 and CDR2: MRHNA and SNTAGT. The CDR3 has 13 residues. V was clipped by 6 bases and J by 1 base, with 9 bases between them. CDR3 DNA sequence: TGTGCCAGCAGGGAACAGGGGAACACTGAAGCTTTCTTT. The encoded protein is CASREQGNTEAFF.